What follows are 17 T cell receptor beta chains derived from one specimen sequenced in a study of T cells after yellow fever vaccination. TCRdb passed the 5' RACE reads through MiXCR, listing each CDR3 protein once. The table has about 50,000 distinct CDR3 sequences, roughly 7.3% seen once. Sequencing used CD8+ T cells sorted from PBMCs, obtained roughly 15 days after the first yellow fever vaccination. The origin of the receptors is a man aged 18 to 30 who received the YFV17D yellow fever vaccine.

In this sample, this clonotype turned up a few times. This chain connects TRBV9 to TRBJ1-5, with D unclear. The germline CDR1 and CDR2 sequences are SGDLS and YYNGEE. V shed 0 bases and J shed 6 bases, with 10 bases lying between them. This CDR3 has 14 residues. The CDR3 loop reads CASSVDSGGQPQHF. The CDR3 DNA sequence: TGTGCCAGCAGCGTAGATTCAGGAGGTCAGCCCCAGCATTTT.

This clonotype has at least ten counts. V is TRBV5-4 and J is TRBJ2-1; 12 nucleotides align to TRBD1. CDR1 SGHNT and CDR2 YYREEE come from the germline V gene (reference sequence). Trimming removed 4 bases from V and 9 bases from J; junction bases left unmatched: 11. CDR3 length: 16 residues. CDR3 sequence (DNA): TGTGCCAGCAGCCCCTCGGAGGGACAGGGGGCTGTTGAGCAGTTCTTC. Protein sequence: CASSPSEGQGAVEQFF.

The J gene is TRBJ2-6, the V gene TRBV9; 7 nucleotides match TRBD2. CDR3 length: 21 residues. J was trimmed by 0 bases and V by 4 bases; bases with no gene match: 19. Germline loops: CDR1 SGDLS, CDR2 YYNGEE. The CDR3, as DNA: TGTGCCAGCAGCCCCCCGTTATTAGCGGGCATCGGGCACTCTGGGGCCAACGTCCTGACTTTC. Protein sequence: CASSPPLLAGIGHSGANVLTF.

Many counts were recorded for this clonotype. The chain carries TRBV29-1 and TRBJ2-7; the match to TRBD2 covers 7 bases. Germline loops: CDR1 SQVTM, CDR2 ANQGSEA. This CDR3 is 13 amino acids long. V lost 0 bases to trimming and J lost 5 bases; unmatched junction nucleotides: 4. As DNA, the CDR3 is TGCAGCGTTGAAGATCGGGGGGACCACGAGCAGTACTTC. Amino acids: CSVEDRGDHEQYF.

This clonotype was recorded at least ten times. The V gene is TRBV20-1, the J gene TRBJ2-3; D gene ambiguous. Germline loops: CDR1 DFQATT, CDR2 SNEGSKA (reference sequence). The V and J ends lost 5 bases and 0 bases respectively, with 21 bases between them. The CDR3 is made up of 17 amino acids. In DNA form, the CDR3 reads TGCAGTGCTCCCCACCAAGGCGGAAGTACTAGCACAGATACGCAGTATTTT. Amino acids: CSAPHQGGSTSTDTQYF.

This clonotype was observed a few times. The rearrangement links TRBV19 to TRBJ1-1; 8 bases line up with TRBD1. From germline, CDR1 is LNHDA and CDR2 SQIVND (reference sequence). This CDR3 comprises 16 residues. The junction had 12 bases not matched to a gene; V was cut back by 6 bases and J by 3 bases. As DNA, the CDR3 is TGTGCCAGTAGAAACGGACAGGGAGAGTTGGACACTGAAGCTTTCTTT. Translation: CASRNGQGELDTEAFF. The full variable domain, its missing parts supplied by reference TRBV19 and TRBJ1-1, is DGGITQSPKYLFRKEGQNVTLSCEQNLNHDAMYWYRQDPGQGLRLIYYSQIVNDFQKGDIAEGYSVSREKKESFPLTVTSAQKNPTAFYLCASRNGQGELDTEAFFGQGTRLTVV.

This clonotype was counted at least ten times. V and J are TRBV7-9 and TRBJ2-7, with D maybe TRBD1 (6 bases). Looked up from germline, CDR1 is SEHNR and CDR2 is FQNEAQ (reference sequence). This CDR3 is 15 amino acids long. V dropped 5 bases and J dropped 1 base, with 15 bases sitting between them. In nucleotides, the CDR3 is TGTGCCAGCAGCCACCCCGAACAGGGATCCTACGAGCAGTACTTC. Translation gives CASSHPEQGSYEQYF. The full variable domain, completed using reference TRBV7-9 and TRBJ2-7, is DTGVSQNPRHKITKRGQNVTFRCDPISEHNRLYWYRQTLGQGPEFLTYFQNEAQLEKSRLLSDRFSAERPKGSFSTLEIQRTEQGDSAMYLCASSHPEQGSYEQYFGPGTRLTVT.

This clonotype was counted ten times or more. The gene calls are TRBV11-2 and TRBJ1-1; D not resolved. Trimming shortened V by 4 bases and J by 0 bases, and 12 bases separated the two germline ends. From germline, CDR1 is SGHAT and CDR2 FQNNGV. The CDR3 consists of 15 residues. DNA of the CDR3: TGTGCCAGCAGCTCCCTCGGCGGTTTGAACACTGAAGCTTTCTTT. Encoded protein: CASSSLGGLNTEAFF.

This clonotype was seen many times. The chain couples TRBV29-1 to TRBJ2-5, with 9 bases fitting TRBD2. The CDR3 runs to 14 residues. CDR1 and CDR2 (germline): SQVTM, ANQGSEA. V gave up 3 bases and J gave up 2 bases; unmatched junction bases: 4. The CDR3 sequence is CSVDLRGGQETQYF. CDR3 DNA sequence: TGCAGCGTTGATCTGCGGGGGGGACAAGAGACCCAGTACTTC. Full variable domain (outside the CDR3, taken from reference TRBV29-1 and TRBJ2-5): SAVISQKPSRDICQRGTSLTIQCQVDSQVTMMFWYRQQPGQSLTLIATANQGSEATYESGFVIDKFPISRPNLTFSTLTVSNMSPEDSSIYLCSVDLRGGQETQYFGPGTRLLVL.

Ten or more counts support this clonotype. V and J are TRBV12-3 or TRBV12-4 and TRBJ2-2, with 14 bases identical to TRBD2. V dropped 5 bases and J dropped 6; count of bases not matched to a gene: 17. This CDR3 region has 20 residues. The CDR3 DNA sequence: TGTGCCAGCAGTCGTATCCCAGGACTAGCGGGGGGATTTGCGGCCGGGGAGCTGTTTTTT. Protein sequence: CASSRIPGLAGGFAAGELFF.

In this sample, this clonotype turned up many times. The rearrangement uses TRBV15 and TRBJ2-2; D possibly corresponds to TRBD1 (5 bases). V lost 5 bases and J 6 bases, leaving 7 bases between the germline ends. The CDR3 is 12 amino acids. Germline V gives CDR1 LNHNV, CDR2 YYDKDF (reference sequence). This CDR3 is CATSRQSGELFF. DNA for the CDR3: TGTGCCACCAGCCGACAGTCCGGGGAGCTGTTTTTT. Filled out from reference TRBV15 and TRBJ2-2, the complete variable domain reads DAMVIQNPRYQVTQFGKPVTLSCSQTLNHNVMYWYQQKSSQAPKLLFHYYDKDFNNEADTPDNFQSRRPNTSFCFLDIRSPGLGDTAMYLCATSRQSGELFFGEGSRLTVL.

At least ten counts were recorded for this clonotype. The V call is TRBV7-9, the J call TRBJ2-7, with D perhaps assigned TRBD1 or TRBD2 (6 bases each). Germline V gene sequence: CDR1 SEHNR, CDR2 FQNEAQ (reference sequence). This CDR3 has 13 amino acids. Between the trimmed V and J ends, which lost 5 bases and 5 bases, there was a span of 13 bases. DNA of the CDR3: TGTGCCAGCAGCCCACAGGGAGGCGACGAGCAGTACTTC. This translates into CASSPQGGDEQYF. Complete variable domain (other parts from reference TRBV7-9 and TRBJ2-7): DTGVSQNPRHKITKRGQNVTFRCDPISEHNRLYWYRQTLGQGPEFLTYFQNEAQLEKSRLLSDRFSAERPKGSFSTLEIQRTEQGDSAMYLCASSPQGGDEQYFGPGTRLTVT.

This clonotype was counted a few times. The chain couples TRBV20-1 to TRBJ2-7; 8 nucleotides line up with TRBD1. Germline V gene lookup returns CDR1 DFQATT and CDR2 SNEGSKA (reference sequence). V gave up 5 bases and J gave up 6 bases; unmatched junction bases: 15. The length of the CDR3 is 15 residues. This CDR3 reads CSALDTDRVGSEQYV. The CDR3 region has the DNA TGCAGTGCTCTTGATACGGACAGGGTGGGGTCCGAGCAGTACGTC.

This clonotype has ten or more counts. The V gene is TRBV19, the J gene TRBJ1-1; TRBD1 aligns across 8 bases. The trim removed 3 bases at V and 4 bases at J, leaving 13 bases unmatched. Germline loops: CDR1 LNHDA, CDR2 SQIVND (reference sequence). The CDR3 extends over 17 amino acids. CDR3 loop: CASSIGQGAAGATEAFF. DNA of the CDR3: TGTGCCAGTAGTATCGGGCAGGGGGCTGCAGGGGCCACTGAAGCTTTCTTT.

This clonotype was seen many times. The chain uses TRBV4-3 and TRBJ1-5; TRBD1 is a possible D gene (6 bases). Germline assignment: CDR1 LGHNA and CDR2 YSLEER. The CDR3 spans 15 residues. Between the trimmed V and J ends, which lost 1 base and 4 bases, there was a span of 11 bases. CDR3 coding DNA: TGCGCCAGCAGCCAAGGTACAGGGACAAATCAGCCCCAGCATTTT. It specifies CASSQGTGTNQPQHF.

The sample holds many counts of this clonotype. The gene calls are TRBV4-3 and TRBJ1-2; 7 bases agree with TRBD1. CDR3 length equals 15 residues. Unmatched junction bases numbered 7, after V lost 2 bases and J lost 4 bases. Per germline, CDR1 LGHNA and CDR2 YSLEER. The CDR3 sequence is CASSQSRGSIYGYTF. Here the CDR3 DNA reads TGCGCCAGCAGCCAATCCAGGGGGAGCATCTATGGCTACACCTTC.

This clonotype was found many times. DNA of the CDR3: TGTGCCAGCAGATTCCTAGCGGGGGGGCCAGGAGAGACCCAGTACTTC. Its protein product is CASRFLAGGPGETQYF. V gene TRBV7-2 combines with J gene TRBJ2-5; 12 nucleotides align to TRBD2. Germline V gene lookup returns CDR1 SGHTA and CDR2 FQGNSA. This CDR3 is 16 amino acids long. V was pared by 6 bases and J by 4 bases, with 9 bases of the junction left unmatched.